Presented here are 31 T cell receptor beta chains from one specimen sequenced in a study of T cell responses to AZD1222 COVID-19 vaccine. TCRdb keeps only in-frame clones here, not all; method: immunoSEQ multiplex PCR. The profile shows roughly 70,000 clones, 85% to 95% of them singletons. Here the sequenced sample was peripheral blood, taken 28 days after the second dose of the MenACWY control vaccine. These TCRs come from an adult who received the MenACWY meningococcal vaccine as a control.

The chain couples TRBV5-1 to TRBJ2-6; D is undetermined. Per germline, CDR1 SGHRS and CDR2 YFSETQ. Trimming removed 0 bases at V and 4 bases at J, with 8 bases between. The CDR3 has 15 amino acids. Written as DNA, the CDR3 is TGCGCCAGCAGCTTGGACGGGTCCGGGGCCAACGTCCTGACTTTC. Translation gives CASSLDGSGANVLTF.

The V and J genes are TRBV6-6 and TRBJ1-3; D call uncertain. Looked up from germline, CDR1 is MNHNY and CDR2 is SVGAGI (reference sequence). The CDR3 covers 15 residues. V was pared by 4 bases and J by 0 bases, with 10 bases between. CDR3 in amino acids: CASSSGEASGNTIYF. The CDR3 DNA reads TGTGCCAGCAGTTCCGGGGAGGCCTCTGGAAACACCATATATTTT.

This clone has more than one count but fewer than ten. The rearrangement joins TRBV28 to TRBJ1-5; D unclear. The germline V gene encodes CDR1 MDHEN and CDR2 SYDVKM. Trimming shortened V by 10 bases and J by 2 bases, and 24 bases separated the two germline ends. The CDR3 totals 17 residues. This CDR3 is CATDSGIMGWGNQPQHF. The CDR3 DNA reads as TGTGCCACCGATTCGGGGATAATGGGATGGGGCAATCAGCCCCAGCATTTT.

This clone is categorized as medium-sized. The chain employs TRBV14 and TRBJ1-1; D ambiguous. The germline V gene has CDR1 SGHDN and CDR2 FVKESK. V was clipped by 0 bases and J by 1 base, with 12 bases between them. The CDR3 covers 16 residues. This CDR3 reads CASSQEPLIRNTEAFF. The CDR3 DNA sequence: TGTGCCAGCAGCCAAGAGCCCCTGATTAGGAACACTGAAGCTTTCTTT.

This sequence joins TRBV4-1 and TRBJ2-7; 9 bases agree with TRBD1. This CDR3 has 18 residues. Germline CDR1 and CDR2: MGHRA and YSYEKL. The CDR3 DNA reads TGCCCCCCCCGCCACGCCAGGGGGGCGGGACAGGGCTCCTACGAGCAGTACTTC. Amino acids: CPPRHARGAGQGSYEQYF.

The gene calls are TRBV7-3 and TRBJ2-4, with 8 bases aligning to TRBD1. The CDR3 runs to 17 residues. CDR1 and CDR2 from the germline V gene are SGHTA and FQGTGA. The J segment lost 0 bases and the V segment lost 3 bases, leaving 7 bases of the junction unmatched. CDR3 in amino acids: CASSFPRTGLAKNIQYF. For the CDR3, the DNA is TGTGCCAGCAGCTTTCCGAGGACAGGGCTAGCCAAAAACATTCAGTACTTC.

The CDR3 coding sequence is TGTGCCAGCAGTCCTACAGGGCAGCCCCAGCATTTT. Translating gives CASSPTGQPQHF. This chain connects TRBV12-3 or TRBV12-4 to TRBJ1-5; maybe TRBD1 (6 bases). CDR3 length: 12 amino acids. The V and J ends lost 5 bases and 7 bases respectively, with 9 bases between them.

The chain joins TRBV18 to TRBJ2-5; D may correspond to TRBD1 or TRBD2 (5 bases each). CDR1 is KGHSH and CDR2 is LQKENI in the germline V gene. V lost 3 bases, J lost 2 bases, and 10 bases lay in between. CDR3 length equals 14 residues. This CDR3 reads CASSPGRKQETQYF. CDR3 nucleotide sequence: TGTGCCAGCTCACCGGGACGGAAACAAGAGACCCAGTACTTC.

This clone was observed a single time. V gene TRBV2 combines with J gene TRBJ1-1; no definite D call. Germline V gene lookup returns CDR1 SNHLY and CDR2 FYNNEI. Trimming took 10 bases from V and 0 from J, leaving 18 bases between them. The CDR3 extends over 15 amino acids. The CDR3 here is CAILRDQDLNTEAFF. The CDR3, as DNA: TGTGCCATACTACGGGATCAGGACCTGAACACTGAAGCTTTCTTT.

CDR3 protein: CASSQGSGNTIYF. CDR3 coding DNA: TGTGCCAGCAGCCAAGGCTCTGGAAACACCATATATTTT. The chain combines TRBV3-1 (or the pseudogene TRBV3-2) with TRBJ1-3, with D uncertain. CDR1 and CDR2 from the germline V gene are LGHDT and YNNKEL (reference sequence). The CDR3 has 13 amino acids. V lost 1 base and J lost 0, with 1 base in between.

The chain's CDR3 is CASSQDAGGSQPQHF. DNA for the CDR3: TGTGCCAGCAGCCAAGACGCAGGGGGTAGTCAGCCCCAGCATTTT. This chain uses TRBV3-1 (or the pseudogene TRBV3-2) with TRBJ1-5; 7 positions match TRBD1. The V segment lost 0 bases and the J segment 6 bases; nucleotides outside the gene matches: 5. Germline values: CDR1 LGHDT, CDR2 YNNKEL (reference sequence). The CDR3 loop spans 15 amino acids.

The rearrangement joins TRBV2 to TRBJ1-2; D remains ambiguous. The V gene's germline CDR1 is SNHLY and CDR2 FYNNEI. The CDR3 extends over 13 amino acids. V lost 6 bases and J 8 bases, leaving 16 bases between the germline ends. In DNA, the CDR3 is TGTGCCAGCAGGGGAAGGGTCAGCGGCGGCTACACCTTC. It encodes CASRGRVSGGYTF.

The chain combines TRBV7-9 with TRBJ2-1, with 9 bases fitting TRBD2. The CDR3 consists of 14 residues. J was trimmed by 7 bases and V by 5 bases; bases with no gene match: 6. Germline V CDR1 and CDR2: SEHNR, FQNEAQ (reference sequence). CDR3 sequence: CASSGGLAVNEQFF. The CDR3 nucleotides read TGTGCCAGCAGCGGGGGACTAGCAGTGAATGAGCAGTTCTTC.

The CDR3 reads CASRVTGGRTEAFF. CDR3 coding DNA: TGTGCCAGCAGAGTTACAGGGGGCCGCACTGAAGCTTTCTTT. This rearrangement joins TRBV6-5 to TRBJ1-1, with 9 nucleotides matching TRBD1. Trimming removed 6 bases from V and 4 bases from J; junction bases left unmatched: 6. The V gene's germline CDR1 is MNHEY and CDR2 SVGAGI. This CDR3 comprises 14 residues.

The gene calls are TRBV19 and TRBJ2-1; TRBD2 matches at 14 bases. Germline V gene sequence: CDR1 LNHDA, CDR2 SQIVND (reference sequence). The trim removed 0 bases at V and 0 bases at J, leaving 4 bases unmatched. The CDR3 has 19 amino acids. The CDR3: CASSIERLAGGSSYNEQFF. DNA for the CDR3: TGTGCCAGTAGTATAGAACGACTAGCGGGGGGGAGCTCCTACAATGAGCAGTTCTTC.

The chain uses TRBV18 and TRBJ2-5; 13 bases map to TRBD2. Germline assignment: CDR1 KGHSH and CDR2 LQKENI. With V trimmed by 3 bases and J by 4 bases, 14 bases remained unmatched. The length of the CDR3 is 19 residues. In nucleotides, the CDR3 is TGTGCCAGCTCACCCTCGGGACTAGCGGGATTTCTATCCATAGAGACCCAGTACTTC. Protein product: CASSPSGLAGFLSIETQYF.

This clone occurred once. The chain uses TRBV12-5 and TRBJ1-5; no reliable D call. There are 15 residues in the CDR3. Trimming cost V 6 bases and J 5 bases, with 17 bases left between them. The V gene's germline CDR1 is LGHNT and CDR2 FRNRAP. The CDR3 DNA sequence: TGTGCTAGTGGCTGGACCACCTGGCGGGATCAGCCCCAGCATTTT. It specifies CASGWTTWRDQPQHF.

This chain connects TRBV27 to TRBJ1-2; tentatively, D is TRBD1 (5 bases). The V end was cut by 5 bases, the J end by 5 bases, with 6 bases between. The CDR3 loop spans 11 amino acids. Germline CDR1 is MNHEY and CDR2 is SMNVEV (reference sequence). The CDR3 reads CASSGGYGYTF. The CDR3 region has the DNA TGTGCCAGCAGTGGGGGGTATGGCTACACCTTC.

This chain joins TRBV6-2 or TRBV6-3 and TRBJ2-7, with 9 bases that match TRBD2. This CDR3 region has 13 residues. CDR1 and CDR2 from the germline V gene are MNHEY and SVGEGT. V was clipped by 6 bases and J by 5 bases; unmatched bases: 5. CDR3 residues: CASSPGLAHEQYF. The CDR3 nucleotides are TGTGCCAGCAGCCCGGGACTAGCACACGAGCAGTACTTC.

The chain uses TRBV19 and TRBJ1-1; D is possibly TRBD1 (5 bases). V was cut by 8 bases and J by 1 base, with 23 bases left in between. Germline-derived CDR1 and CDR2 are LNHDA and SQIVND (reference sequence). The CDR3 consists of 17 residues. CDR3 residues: CASRRQMHDRENTEAFF. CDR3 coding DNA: TGTGCCAGTCGGAGACAAATGCATGACAGAGAGAACACTGAAGCTTTCTTT.

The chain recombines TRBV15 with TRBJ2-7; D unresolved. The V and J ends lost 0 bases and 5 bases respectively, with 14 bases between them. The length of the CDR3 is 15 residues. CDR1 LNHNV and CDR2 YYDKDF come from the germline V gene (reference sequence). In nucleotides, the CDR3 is TGTGCCACCAGCAGAGATCAGGTGGGTACGGACGAGCAGTACTTC. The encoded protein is CATSRDQVGTDEQYF.

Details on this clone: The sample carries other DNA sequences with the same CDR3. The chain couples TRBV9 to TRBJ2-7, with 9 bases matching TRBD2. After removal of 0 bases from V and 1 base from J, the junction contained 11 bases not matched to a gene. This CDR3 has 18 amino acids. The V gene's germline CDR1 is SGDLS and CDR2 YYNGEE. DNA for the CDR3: TGTGCCAGCAGCGTAGTCGGTCGGGGGCGGGAGGGTTCCTACGAGCAGTACTTC. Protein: CASSVVGRGREGSYEQYF.

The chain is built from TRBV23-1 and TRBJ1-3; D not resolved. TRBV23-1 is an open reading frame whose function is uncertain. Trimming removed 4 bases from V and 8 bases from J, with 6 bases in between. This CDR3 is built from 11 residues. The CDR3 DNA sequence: TGCGCCAGCAGTCTATGGTACACCATATATTTT. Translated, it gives CASSLWYTIYF.

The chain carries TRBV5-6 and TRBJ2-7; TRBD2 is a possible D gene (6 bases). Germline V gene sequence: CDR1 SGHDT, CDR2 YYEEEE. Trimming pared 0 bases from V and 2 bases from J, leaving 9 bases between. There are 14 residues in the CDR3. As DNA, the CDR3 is TGTGCCAGCAGCTTGGGCGGGGCGCCCTACGAGCAGTACTTC. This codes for CASSLGGAPYEQYF.

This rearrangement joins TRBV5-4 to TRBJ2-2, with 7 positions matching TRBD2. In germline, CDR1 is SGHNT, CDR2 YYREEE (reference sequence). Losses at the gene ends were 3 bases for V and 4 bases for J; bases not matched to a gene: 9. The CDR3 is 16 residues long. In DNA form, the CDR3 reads TGTGCCAGCAGCTCCGGCGGGGGTTCAGGCACCGGGGAGCTGTTTTTT. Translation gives CASSSGGGSGTGELFF.

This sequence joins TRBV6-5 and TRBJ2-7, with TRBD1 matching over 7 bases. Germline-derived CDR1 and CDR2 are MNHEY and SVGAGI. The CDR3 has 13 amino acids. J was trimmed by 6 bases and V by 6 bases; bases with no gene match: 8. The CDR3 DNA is TGTGCCAGCAGAAGGAAGACAGGGTCCGAGCAGTACTTC. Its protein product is CASRRKTGSEQYF.

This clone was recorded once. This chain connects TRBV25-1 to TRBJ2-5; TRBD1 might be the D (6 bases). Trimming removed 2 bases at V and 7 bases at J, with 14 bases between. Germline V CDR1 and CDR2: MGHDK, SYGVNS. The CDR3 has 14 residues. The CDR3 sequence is CASSEGTRLGTQYF. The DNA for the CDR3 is TGTGCCAGCAGTGAAGGGACAAGGTTGGGGACCCAGTACTTC.

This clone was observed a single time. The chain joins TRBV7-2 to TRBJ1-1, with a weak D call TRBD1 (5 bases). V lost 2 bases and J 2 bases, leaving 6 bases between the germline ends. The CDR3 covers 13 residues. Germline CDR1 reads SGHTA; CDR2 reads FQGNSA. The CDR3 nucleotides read TGTGCCAGCAGCTTACAGGGAAACACTGAAGCTTTCTTT. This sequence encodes CASSLQGNTEAFF.

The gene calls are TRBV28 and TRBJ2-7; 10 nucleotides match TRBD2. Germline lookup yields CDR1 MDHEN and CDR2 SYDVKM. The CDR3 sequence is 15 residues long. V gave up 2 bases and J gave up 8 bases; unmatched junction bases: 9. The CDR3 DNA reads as TGTGCCAGCAGTTTAATGTCTAGCGGGAGTTCGCAGCAGTACTTC. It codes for CASSLMSSGSSQQYF.

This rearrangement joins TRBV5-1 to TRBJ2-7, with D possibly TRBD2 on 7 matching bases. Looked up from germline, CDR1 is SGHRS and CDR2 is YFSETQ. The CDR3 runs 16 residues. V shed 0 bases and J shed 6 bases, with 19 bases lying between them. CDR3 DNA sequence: TGCGCCAGCAGCTTGGAGGGGGGCGGGAGTCCTGCCGAGCAGTACTTC. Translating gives CASSLEGGGSPAEQYF.

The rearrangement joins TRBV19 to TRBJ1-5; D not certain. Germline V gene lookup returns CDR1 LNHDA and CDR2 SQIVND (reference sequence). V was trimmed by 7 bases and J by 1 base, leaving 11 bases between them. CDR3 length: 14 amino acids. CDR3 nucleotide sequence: TGTGCCAGTAATACCAGGAGAAGCAATCAGCCCCAGCATTTT. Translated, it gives CASNTRRSNQPQHF. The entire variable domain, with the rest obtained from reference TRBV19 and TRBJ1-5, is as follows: DGGITQSPKYLFRKEGQNVTLSCEQNLNHDAMYWYRQDPGQGLRLIYYSQIVNDFQKGDIAEGYSVSREKKESFPLTVTSAQKNPTAFYLCASNTRRSNQPQHFGDGTRLSIL.